This T cell receptor beta chain was recorded in a study of control samples from healthy donors and cancer patients. Sequenced by immunoSEQ multiplex PCR; TCRdb stores in-frame clones only, minus some. The sample lists some 96,000 clones, roughly nine tenths occurring once. V shed 4 bases and J 9 bases; nucleotides not matched to a gene: 9. CDR3 size: 14 residues. The germline V gene encodes CDR1 LGHDT and CDR2 YNNKEL (reference sequence). What was sequenced was blood. The chain is built from TRBV3-1 (or the pseudogene TRBV3-2) and TRBJ2-1, with 7 bases fitting TRBD2. The TCR originated in a woman between 50 and 59 years old in good health. CDR3 sequence reads: CASSPRLALTEQFF. The CDR3 DNA reads as TGTGCCAGCAGCCCGAGACTAGCTCTGACTGAGCAGTTCTTC.